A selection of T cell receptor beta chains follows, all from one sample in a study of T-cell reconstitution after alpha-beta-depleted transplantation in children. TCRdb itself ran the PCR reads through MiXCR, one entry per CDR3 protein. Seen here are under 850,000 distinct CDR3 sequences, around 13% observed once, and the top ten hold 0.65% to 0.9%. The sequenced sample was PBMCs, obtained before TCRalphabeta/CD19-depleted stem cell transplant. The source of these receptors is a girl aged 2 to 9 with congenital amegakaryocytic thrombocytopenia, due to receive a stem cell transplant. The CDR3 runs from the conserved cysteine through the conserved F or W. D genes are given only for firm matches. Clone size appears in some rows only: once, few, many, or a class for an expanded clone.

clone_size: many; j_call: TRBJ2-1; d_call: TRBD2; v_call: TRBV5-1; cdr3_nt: TGCGCCAGCAGCTCAACGGGACTAGCGAGATACAATGAGCAGTTCTTC; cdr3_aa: CASSSTGLARYNEQFF
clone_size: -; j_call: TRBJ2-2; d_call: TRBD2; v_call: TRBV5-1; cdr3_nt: TGCGCCAGCAGCTTGAGGCTAGCGGGAGGGGACACCGGGGAGCTGTTTTTT; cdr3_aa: CASSLRLAGGDTGELFF
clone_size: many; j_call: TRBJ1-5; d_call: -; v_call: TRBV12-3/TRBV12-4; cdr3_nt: TGTGCCAGCAGTTTCCAGGGAGCTTCGGGCAATCAGCCCCAGCATTTT; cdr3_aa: CASSFQGASGNQPQHF
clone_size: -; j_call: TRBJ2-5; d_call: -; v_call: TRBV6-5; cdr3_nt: TGTGCCAGCAGTTCCCTTCCGGGGGCAGATCCGTACCAAGAGACCCAGTACTTC; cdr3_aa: CASSSLPGADPYQETQYF
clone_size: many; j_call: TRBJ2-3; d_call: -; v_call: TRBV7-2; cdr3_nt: TGTGCCGGGAGGGGGGGAAGCACAGATACGCAGTATTTT; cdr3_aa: CAGRGGSTDTQYF
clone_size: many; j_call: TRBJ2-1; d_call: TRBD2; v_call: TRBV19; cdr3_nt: TGTGCCAGTAGTTCCTCCGGACTAGATCGCGATGAGCAGTTCTTC; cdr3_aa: CASSSSGLDRDEQFF
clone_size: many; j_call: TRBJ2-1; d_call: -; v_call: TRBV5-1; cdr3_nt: TGCGCCAGCAGCTTGTATTCGGGGGCTGAGCAGTTCTTC; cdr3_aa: CASSLYSGAEQFF
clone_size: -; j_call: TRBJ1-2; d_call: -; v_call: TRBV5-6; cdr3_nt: TGTGCCAGCAGTATGCAGACCCATGGCTACACCTTC; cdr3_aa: CASSMQTHGYTF
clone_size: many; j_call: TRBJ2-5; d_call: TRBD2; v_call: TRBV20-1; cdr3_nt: TGCAGTGCCACCCGAGCGGGATCGAAAGAGACCCAGTACTTC; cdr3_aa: CSATRAGSKETQYF
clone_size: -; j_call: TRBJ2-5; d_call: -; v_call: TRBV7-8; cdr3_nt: TGTGCCAGCAGCTTATCTCCTCTTGGGACCCAGTACTTC; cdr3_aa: CASSLSPLGTQYF
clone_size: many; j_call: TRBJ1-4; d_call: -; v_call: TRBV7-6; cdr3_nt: TGTGCCAGCAGCTTAGCGCAGGGTGAAAAACTGTTTTTT; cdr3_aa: CASSLAQGEKLFF
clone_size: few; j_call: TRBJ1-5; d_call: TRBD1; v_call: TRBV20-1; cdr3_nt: TGCAGTGCCGGGACAGGGGGTCGGAATCAGCCCCAGCATTTT; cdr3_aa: CSAGTGGRNQPQHF
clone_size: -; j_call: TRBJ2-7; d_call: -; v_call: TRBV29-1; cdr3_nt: TGCAGCGGCGCCCAGGGTCGGGACTACGAGCAGTACTTC; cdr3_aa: CSGAQGRDYEQYF
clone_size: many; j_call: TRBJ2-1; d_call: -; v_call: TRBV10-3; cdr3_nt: TGTGCCATCAGTGAGACCCAGTACAATGAGCAGTTCTTC; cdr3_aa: CAISETQYNEQFF
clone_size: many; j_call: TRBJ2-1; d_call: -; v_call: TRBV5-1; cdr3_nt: TGTGCCAGCAGCTCGAGAAACAATGAGCAGTTCTTC; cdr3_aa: CASSSRNNEQFF
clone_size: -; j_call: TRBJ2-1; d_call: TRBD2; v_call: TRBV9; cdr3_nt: TGTGCCAGCAGCGTAGGTCTAGCGGTCCGCAATGAGCAGTTCTTC; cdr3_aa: CASSVGLAVRNEQFF
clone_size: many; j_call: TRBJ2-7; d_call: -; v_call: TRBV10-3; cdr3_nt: TGTGCCATCAGATCCGGGACAAATACCTACGAGCAGTACTTC; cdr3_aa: CAIRSGTNTYEQYF
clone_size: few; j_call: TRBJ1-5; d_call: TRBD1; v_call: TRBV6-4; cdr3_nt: TGTGCCAGCAGAGGCCGGGACAGGGGTAAGGGCAATCAGCCCCAGCATTTT; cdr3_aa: CASRGRDRGKGNQPQHF
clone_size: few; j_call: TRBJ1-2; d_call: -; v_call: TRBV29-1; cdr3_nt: TGCAGCGTTGAAGTCCGACAGAGGTTCAGCTATGGCTACACCTTC; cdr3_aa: CSVEVRQRFSYGYTF
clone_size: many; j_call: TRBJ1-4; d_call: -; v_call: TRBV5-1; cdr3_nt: TGCGCCAGCAGCTCCCAACAGGGAAGTGAAAAACTGTTTTTT; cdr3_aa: CASSSQQGSEKLFF
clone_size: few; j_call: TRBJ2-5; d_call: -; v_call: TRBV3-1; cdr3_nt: TGTGCCAGCAGCCAAGAGGGCGGGACTCACCAAGAGACCCAGTACTTC; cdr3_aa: CASSQEGGTHQETQYF
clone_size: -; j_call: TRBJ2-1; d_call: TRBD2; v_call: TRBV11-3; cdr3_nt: TGTGCCAGCAGCTTAGGGACTAGCGGGTTCGATGAGCAGTTCTTC; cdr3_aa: CASSLGTSGFDEQFF
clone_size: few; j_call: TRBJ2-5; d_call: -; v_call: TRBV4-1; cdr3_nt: TGCGCCAGCAGCTTTGGAGCCCGCCGGGAGACCCAGTACTTC; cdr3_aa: CASSFGARRETQYF
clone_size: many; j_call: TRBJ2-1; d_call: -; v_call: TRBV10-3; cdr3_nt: TGTGCCATCCGGTTACGGGATGAGCAGTTCTTC; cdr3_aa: CAIRLRDEQFF
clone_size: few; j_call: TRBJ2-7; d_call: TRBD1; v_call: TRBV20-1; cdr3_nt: TGCAGTGCTACCCTCGGACAGGGGGTCTGGAACGAGCAGTACTTC; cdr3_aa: CSATLGQGVWNEQYF
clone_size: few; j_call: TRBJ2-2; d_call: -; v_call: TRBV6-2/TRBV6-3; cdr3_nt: TGTGCCAGCAGTTACTCGGCGGCCCGCGCGAACACCGGGGAGCTGTTTTTT; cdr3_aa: CASSYSAARANTGELFF
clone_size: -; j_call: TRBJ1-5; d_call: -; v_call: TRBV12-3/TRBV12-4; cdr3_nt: TGTGCCAGCAGTTTCCGCGGACGGTATCAGCCCCAGCATTTT; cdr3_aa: CASSFRGRYQPQHF
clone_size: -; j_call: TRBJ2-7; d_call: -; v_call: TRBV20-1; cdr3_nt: TGCAGTGCTATGCTTCAGGGCTCCTACGAGCAGTACTTC; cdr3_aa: CSAMLQGSYEQYF
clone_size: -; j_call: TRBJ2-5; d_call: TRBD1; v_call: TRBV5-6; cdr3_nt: TGTGCCAGCAGCTACTCTGGACAGGGAGAAGAGACCCAGTACTTC; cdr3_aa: CASSYSGQGEETQYF
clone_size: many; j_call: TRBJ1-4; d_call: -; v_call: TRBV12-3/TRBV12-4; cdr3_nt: TGTGCCAGCAGTTTATCGGGGGAGAATGAAAAACTGTTTTTT; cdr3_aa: CASSLSGENEKLFF
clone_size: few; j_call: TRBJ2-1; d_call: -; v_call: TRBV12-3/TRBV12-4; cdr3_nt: TGTGCCAGCAGCCCCCCAGGGGTATACGGGGAGCAGTTCTTC; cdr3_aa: CASSPPGVYGEQFF
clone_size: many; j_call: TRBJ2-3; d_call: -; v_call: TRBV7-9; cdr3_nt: TGTGCCAGCAGCTTAAGGCGGATGGCGACAGATACGCAGTATTTT; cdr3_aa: CASSLRRMATDTQYF